The T cell receptor beta chain under discussion was sequenced for a study of cytomegalovirus exposure and HLA in healthy donors (dated by TCRdb to the late 2010s). At the level of the whole study: In an earlier analysis of about 560 of the donors, 276 Gb of sequence data and some 100 million unique TCR beta sequences from about 190 million T cells were reported. Of the roughly 400 genotyped donors, 65% to 90% were placed in the genetic ancestry cluster associated with self-reported Caucasian donors. The study aimed to test whether signatures of past pathogen exposure could be identified by cataloging public T cell receptors. Among over 350 genotyped donors of the cohort, an average of approximately 240,000 unique TCR beta nucleotide sequences were sequenced per donor, around 20% of them non-productive. HLA typing included class I and class II loci at four-digit resolution. Donor age, sex, ethnicity and CMV serostatus were compiled together with the repertoire data. A later analysis re-analyzed previously published TCR beta repertoires from about 730 donors and added high-resolution HLA genotyping to study TCR occurrence patterns. Along with the approximately 700-subject first cohort, a separate validation cohort of about 110 different subjects was used. A later genetic analysis took genome-wide SNP genotypes for about 55% of the 666 donors and used that subset as a discovery cohort. To decide whether each TCR beta V gene segment behaved as functional or pseudogenic, an earlier analysis of approximately 620 of the donors relied on high-throughput TCR beta sequencing. Roughly five DR-DQ haplotypes were handled as single units for association and clustering because linkage in the cohort was strong. The later analysis used no new phenotypic data to find candidate immune exposures, relying instead on TCR beta sequences and their occurrence across donors. The study profiled the T cell repertoires of approximately 700 subjects by immunosequencing and related them to cytomegalovirus serostatus. An early release covering more than 500 HLA-typed donors comprised approximately 300 gigabases of sequencing data and about 90 million unique TCR sequences. High-throughput TCR immunosequencing, statistical association of individual TCRs with disease status, and machine learning were combined to predict cytomegalovirus infection status. The number of donors typed differed by locus, with about 629-630 for A, B, C, DRB1 and DQB1, 522 for DQA1, 600 to 610 for DPA1, and around 460 for DPB1. All discovery cohort repertoires had been generated using a single sequencing platform.

The library relied on the immunoSEQ multiplex PCR assay. A mixture of 60 forward primers for TCR Vbeta segments and 13 reverse primers for TCR Jbeta segments was used in the multiplex PCR. The CDR3 region of rearranged TCR beta genes was amplified from genomic DNA by a multiplex PCR assay. Amplified TCR beta libraries were sequenced as 87-base-pair reads on the Illumina HiSeq System. For the original study's pipeline: Across the roughly 600 repertoires, a later analysis counted 75 million to 90 million unique TCR beta chains, roughly 11 million of which were shared by at least two donors. Raw reads were error-corrected and collapsed into unique sequences with a nearest-neighbor algorithm that merged closely related sequences to remove PCR and sequencing errors. To assign V, D and J gene segments, CDR3 sequences were aligned to IMGT reference sequences. For a sequence to be retained, a match of at least six nucleotides to both a V gene segment and a J gene segment was required. Rearrangements were classified as productive when the CDR3 lacked stop codons and remained in frame with V and J, and all other rearrangements were classified as non-productive. Following IMGT convention, CDR3 was defined as the stretch from the second conserved V-encoded cysteine up to the conserved J-encoded phenylalanine. The earlier analysis of roughly 590 of the donors excluded any sequence lacking an unambiguous match to a single V gene segment. An earlier analysis of over 450 of the donors classified V segments as functional when productive rearrangements were above 56.7% and as segregating when the standard deviation between donors was above 5%. A statistical classification framework was developed to diagnose cytomegalovirus status using the catalog of TCR beta chain sequences. A later analysis assigned V and J genes by comparing TCR nucleotide sequences with IMGT/GENE-DB human TR gene sequences. The TCRdist pipeline was used in a later analysis to assign CDR3 sequences and most-parsimonious VDJ recombination scenarios. In a later analysis, every TCR beta chain was defined by the combination of its CDR3 amino acid sequence and its V-gene family, and reads without a unique V-gene family were dropped. To address suspected cross-contamination and a sequencing artifact, a later analysis removed approximately 590 highly shared, low-generation-probability nucleotide sequences. In a later analysis, a clonal expansion index for each public chain was calculated from normalized within-repertoire ranks of inferred template counts. Generation probabilities in a later analysis came from a VDJ recombination model fitted to out-of-frame rearrangements, and those results were checked against IGoR. Hypergeometric tests were used in a later analysis to score TCR-TCR, TCR-HLA and TCR-CMV co-occurrence, with a repertoire-size bias correction applied to the TCR pairs. In a later analysis, false discovery rates were estimated by permuting HLA or CMV assignments 20 times. In a later analysis, co-occurring TCRs were grouped using DBSCAN, with TCRdist sequence similarity added in when clustering inside HLA-allele-positive subsets. Co-occurrence clustering excluded repertoires with fewer than 30,000 or more than 120,000 public chains, plus five with anomalous nucleotide sharing. Held by TCRdb, this immuneACCESS table contains in-frame sequences only and omits some clones. Under half of the omission traces to an unresolved V gene where checked; the cause of the rest is unknown. D and trimming come from the DNA, and the V and J calls and clone size come from that table. Counted in this sample were about 120,000 clones; over 60% of them appeared once. Of the sample, 3.3% is held by the ten largest clones.

The cohort comprised hundreds of healthy bone marrow donors. All cohort members were sampled while nominally healthy, although unrecorded immune exposures were likely present. The donor was CMV seropositive and belonged to the group of around 300 seropositive cohort members. A peripheral blood sample was collected from each donor, and TCR beta sequencing was performed on peripheral blood mononuclear cells. The Qiagen DNeasy Blood Extraction Kit was used to extract genomic DNA from the blood cell samples. The trim is 0 bases for V and 7 bases for J, with a gap of 10 bases between the germline ends. The CDR3 sequence holds 15 residues, the cysteine and phenylalanine included. The entry retains the CDR3 DNA only, 45 bases that are in frame from base 1. From the germline V gene, CDR1 is SGHTA and CDR2 is FQGNSA. Beyond this particular receptor, the publication reports: Correlated functional status among segregating V segments might be attributable to linkage disequilibrium, but an unknown experimental factor could not be ruled out. Broadly in line with IMGT annotations, most TCR beta V segments showed up in productive rearrangements about 87% or about 30% of the time in an earlier analysis of several hundred of the donors. In a later analysis, several top co-occurrence clusters were reported to appear linked to parvovirus B19, influenza, CMV and Epstein-Barr virus. Because some donors lacked HLA typing at each locus, the association tests relied only on the typed subset. In a later analysis, the rate of TCR association differed among HLA loci, with DRB1 alleles having the most associated TCRs and HLA-C alleles having the fewest. A further reported finding was that TCR beta sequences accurately predicted the HLA-A and HLA-B alleles for most subjects in the first cohort. Because the 87-base-pair reads could not distinguish some IMGT-functional V segments, including TRBV6-2 and TRBV6-3, those segments were excluded. When HLA alleles, especially DR and DQ, strongly co-occurred, TCR associations were difficult to assign to individual alleles. Because counts were too low, roughly 17 rarely observed V segments, including chromosome 9 orphons, were left out of the earlier analysis of a few hundred of the donors. In a later genetic analysis, a missense DCLRE1C variant was associated with V-gene and J-gene trimming of TCR beta chains, and the association was replicated in an independent cohort. In the study, some 160 TCR beta chains were listed as associated with cytomegalovirus. A later analysis found that most CMV-associated TCR beta chains appeared HLA-restricted, with HLA associations seemingly driven largely by CMV exposure. Immune exposure information for the cohort was limited to CMV serostatus. In vitro tests confirmed that a few of the cytomegalovirus-associated TCR beta chains recognize cytomegalovirus antigens. A cluster of highly shared sequence variants was judged likely to represent a technical artifact of the sequencing pipeline. The classifier was reported to diagnose cytomegalovirus status with high specificity and sensitivity in both the original cohort and the validation cohort. In a later analysis, HLA-associated TCR beta chains showed more clonal expansion and lower generation probabilities than non-associated chains that were equally common. A later analysis associated about 17,000 TCR beta sequences with specific HLA alleles at a false discovery rate of 0.05. It was suggested by the authors that the approach could potentially be generalized to other disease states and immunological phenotypes. The cohort was sequenced for TCR beta chains only, and without alpha or paired-chain data the features that could be detected were limited. Most TCR sequences were seen in very few donors, while some public TCRs were found in many individuals. Presence/absence analyses assumed roughly uniform sequencing depth across donors, an assumption that may not hold. According to a later genetic analysis, donors in an Asian-associated ancestry cluster had fewer N-insertions in productive TCRs than the approximately 610-donor mean.

This clone has just one count. The specificity of this receptor is unknown. Base qualities are not at hand, and no much larger clone is one base apart. The specimen was PBMCs. The receptor was derived from a woman in her twenties or thirties in good health and CMV-seropositive. This receptor chain uses TRBV7-2 and TRBJ1-6; possibly the D gene is TRBD1, per 5 matching bases. The CDR3 reads as follows: CASSLAPRGNSPLHF. The nucleotide sequence is TGTGCCAGCAGCTTAGCGCCCCGGGGGAATTCACCCCTCCACTTT.